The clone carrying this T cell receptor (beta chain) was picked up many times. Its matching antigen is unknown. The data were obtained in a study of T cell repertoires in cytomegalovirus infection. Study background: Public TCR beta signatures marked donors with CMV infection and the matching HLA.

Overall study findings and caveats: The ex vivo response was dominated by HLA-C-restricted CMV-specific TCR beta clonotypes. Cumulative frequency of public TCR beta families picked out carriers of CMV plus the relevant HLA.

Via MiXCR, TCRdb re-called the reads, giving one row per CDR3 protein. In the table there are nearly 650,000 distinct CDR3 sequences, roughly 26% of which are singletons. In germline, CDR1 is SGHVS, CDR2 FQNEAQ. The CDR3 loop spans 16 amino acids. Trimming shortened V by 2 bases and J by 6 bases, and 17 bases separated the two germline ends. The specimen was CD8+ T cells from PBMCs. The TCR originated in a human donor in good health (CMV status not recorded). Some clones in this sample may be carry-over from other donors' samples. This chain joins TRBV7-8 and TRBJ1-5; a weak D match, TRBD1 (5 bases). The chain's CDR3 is CASSLFGTDGSQPQHF. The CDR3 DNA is TGTGCCAGCAGCTTATTCGGGACGGATGGGAGTCAGCCCCAGCATTTT.